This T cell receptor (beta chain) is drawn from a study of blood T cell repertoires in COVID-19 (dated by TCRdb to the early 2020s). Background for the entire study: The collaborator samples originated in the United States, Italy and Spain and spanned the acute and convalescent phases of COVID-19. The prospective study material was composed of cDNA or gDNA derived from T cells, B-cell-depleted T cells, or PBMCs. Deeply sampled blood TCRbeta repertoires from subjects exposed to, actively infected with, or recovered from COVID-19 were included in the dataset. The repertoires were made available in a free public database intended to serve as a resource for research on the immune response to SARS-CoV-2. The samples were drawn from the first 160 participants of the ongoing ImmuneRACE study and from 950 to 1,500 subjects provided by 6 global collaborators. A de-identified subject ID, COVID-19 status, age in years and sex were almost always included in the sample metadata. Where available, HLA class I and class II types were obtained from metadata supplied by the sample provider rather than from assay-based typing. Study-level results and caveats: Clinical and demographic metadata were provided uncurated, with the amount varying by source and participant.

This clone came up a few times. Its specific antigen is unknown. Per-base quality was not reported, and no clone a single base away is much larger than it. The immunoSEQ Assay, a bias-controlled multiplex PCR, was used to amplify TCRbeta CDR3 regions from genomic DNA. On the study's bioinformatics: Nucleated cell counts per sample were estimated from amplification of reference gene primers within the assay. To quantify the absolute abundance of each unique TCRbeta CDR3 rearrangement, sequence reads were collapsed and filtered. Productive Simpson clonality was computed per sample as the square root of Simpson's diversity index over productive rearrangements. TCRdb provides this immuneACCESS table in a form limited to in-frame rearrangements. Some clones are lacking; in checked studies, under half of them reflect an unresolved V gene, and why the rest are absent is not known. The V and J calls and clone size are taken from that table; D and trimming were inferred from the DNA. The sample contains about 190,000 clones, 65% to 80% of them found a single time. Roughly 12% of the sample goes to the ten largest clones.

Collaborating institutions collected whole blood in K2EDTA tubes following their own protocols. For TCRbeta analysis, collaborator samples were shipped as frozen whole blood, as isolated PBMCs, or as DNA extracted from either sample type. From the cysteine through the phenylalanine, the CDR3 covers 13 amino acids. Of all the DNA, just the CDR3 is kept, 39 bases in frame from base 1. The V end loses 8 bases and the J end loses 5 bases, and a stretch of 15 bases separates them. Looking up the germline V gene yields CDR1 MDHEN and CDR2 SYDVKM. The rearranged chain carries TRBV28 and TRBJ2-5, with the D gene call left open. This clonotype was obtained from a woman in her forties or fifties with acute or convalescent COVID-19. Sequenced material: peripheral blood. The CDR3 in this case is CASSGTMRETQYF. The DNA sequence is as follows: TGTGCCAGCTCCGGCACCATGCGGGAGACCCAGTACTTC. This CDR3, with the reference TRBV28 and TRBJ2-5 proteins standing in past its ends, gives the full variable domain DVKVTQSSRYLVKRTGEKVFLECVQDMDHENMFWYRQDPGLGLRLIYFSYDVKMKEKGDIPEGYSVSREKKERFSLILESASTNQTSMYLCASSGTMRETQYFGPGTRLLVL.